This TCR beta chain was recorded in a study of cytomegalovirus exposure and HLA in healthy donors. The donors were part of the validation cohort of around 110 subjects. That cohort was separate from the first cohort, which comprised some 670 subjects. The protocol was immunoSEQ multiplex PCR, while the TCRdb copy is restricted to in-frame clones and leaves out a portion. The sample includes 150,000 to 200,000 clones, approximately 81% seen only once; the top ten take around 9.6%. The study's findings and limits: Rarity characterized most TCR sequences, yet some public TCRs appeared in many donors.

This CDR3 is built from 14 residues. V was clipped by 1 base and J by 5 bases, with 11 bases between them. Looked up from germline, CDR1 is SEHNR and CDR2 is FQNEAQ (reference sequence). As regards this clone: Its target is not known.

This receptor was taken from a young man in good health and CMV-seropositive. The chain recombines TRBV7-9 with TRBJ1-2; D remains ambiguous. Sequencing was done on a sample of PBMCs. The CDR3 nucleotides are TGTGCCAGCAGCTTAGTTGCGAATGCTTATGGCTACACCTTC. It translates to CASSLVANAYGYTF.